Described below is a single T cell receptor (beta chain) sequence and its context. Authors' processing steps: Reference gene primer amplification yielded estimated nucleated cell counts. Here immunoSEQ multiplex PCR was the method, and the copy in TCRdb shows in-frame clones only, minus some. V and J calls and clone size are given by that table; D and trimming were obtained from the DNA. The data contain roughly 220,000 clones, 80% to 90% of them singletons. The data stem from a study of blood T cell repertoires in COVID-19. On the study more broadly: From the United States, Italy and Spain came samples of acute and convalescent COVID-19.

Germline CDR1 reads SGHRS; CDR2 reads YFSETQ. The V gene lost 0 bases and the J gene lost 7 bases, with 24 bases spanning the gap. The CDR3 sequence is 18 residues long. Input material: peripheral blood. J is TRBJ2-3 and V is TRBV5-1; no reliable D call. This TCR was sampled from a man aged 25-45 years who had recovered from COVID-19. CDR3 region: CASSLVRVWPSAPHTQYF. CDR3 coding DNA: TGCGCCAGCAGCTTGGTTCGGGTCTGGCCGAGCGCCCCCCATACGCAGTATTTT.